This record covers a single TCR beta chain. Antigen unknown. This entry comes from a study of shared clonotypes between healthy human individuals. The study drew its donors from healthy HIV-negative adults without recent acute infections or vaccinations. Trimming took 5 bases from V and 6 from J, leaving 14 bases between them. Germline CDR1 MNHEY, CDR2 SMNVEV (reference sequence). CDR3 size: 13 residues. Study-wide findings and caveats: Researchers found naive subsets generally carried larger estimated richness than memory subsets.

Sequenced by immunoSEQ multiplex PCR; TCRdb stores in-frame clones only, minus some. This table holds about a million clones, roughly 80% found once. Sequencing was done on a sample of memory CD4+ T cells from PBMCs. Subset defined: CD45RA-negative fraction. The rearrangement joins TRBV27 to TRBJ2-7; D is perhaps TRBD2 (6 bases). The source is a man between 18 and 35 years old in good health. Some clones in this sample may be carry-over from other donors' samples. The CDR3 region has the DNA TGTGCCAGCAGTCCTCGGGGACTTTTCGAGCAGTACTTC. Protein: CASSPRGLFEQYF.